This passage covers 6 T cell receptor beta chains from one sample sequenced in a study of blood T cell repertoires in COVID-19. Profiled with immunoSEQ multiplex PCR; TCRdb holds only in-frame clones, not every one. The repertoire holds roughly 420,000 clones, 70% to 90% seen once, with over 0.9% in the top ten. Sequenced input: PBMCs or T cells enriched from blood (not recorded which). The receptor set was obtained from a woman aged 25 to 39 with acute COVID-19.

This clone showed up just a few times. The V and J genes are TRBV6-5 and TRBJ1-1; maybe TRBD1 (5 bases). The CDR3 extends over 14 amino acids. V gave up 3 bases and J gave up 3 bases, with 11 bases separating them. Germline CDR1 and CDR2: MNHEY and SVGAGI. This chain's CDR3 is CASSYFDRDTEAFF. CDR3 sequence (DNA): TGTGCCAGCAGTTATTTTGACAGAGACACTGAAGCTTTCTTT.

The chain has TRBV27 and TRBJ1-1, with a possible D match to TRBD1 (6 bases). This CDR3 is 15 amino acids long. Deletions cut 6 bases from V and 2 bases from J, with 16 bases between. Germline V gene data show CDR1 as MNHEY and CDR2 as SMNVEV (reference sequence). The CDR3 here is CASSRSGVLNTEAFF. The CDR3 bases are TGTGCCAGCAGCCGGTCAGGGGTTCTTAACACTGAAGCTTTCTTT.

The chain is built from TRBV3-1 (or the pseudogene TRBV3-2) and TRBJ1-3; no firm D call. This CDR3 region has 12 residues. Germline values: CDR1 LGHDT, CDR2 YNNKEL (reference sequence). Deletions cut 6 bases from V and 4 bases from J, with 7 bases between. CDR3 sequence: CASSRGGNTIYF. DNA for the CDR3: TGTGCCAGCAGTCGCGGGGGAAACACCATATATTTT.

This chain uses TRBV19 with TRBJ1-1; D is ambiguous. V gave up 7 bases and J gave up 0 bases, with 3 bases separating them. CDR1 LNHDA and CDR2 SQIVND come from the germline V gene (reference sequence). The CDR3 spans 11 residues. CDR3 residues: CASTLNTEAFF. The CDR3 coding sequence is TGTGCCAGTACGTTGAACACTGAAGCTTTCTTT. Full variable domain (rest looked up from reference TRBV19 and TRBJ1-1): DGGITQSPKYLFRKEGQNVTLSCEQNLNHDAMYWYRQDPGQGLRLIYYSQIVNDFQKGDIAEGYSVSREKKESFPLTVTSAQKNPTAFYLCASTLNTEAFFGQGTRLTVV.

The rearrangement joins TRBV29-1 to TRBJ1-4; unclear D gene. Germline CDR1 is SQVTM and CDR2 is ANQGSEA. V gave up 0 bases and J gave up 5 bases, with 10 bases separating them. The CDR3 has 14 residues. The CDR3, as DNA: TGCAGCGTTGAAGACGGTAGAGAGAATGAAAAACTGTTTTTT. It encodes CSVEDGRENEKLFF.

V and J are TRBV7-3 and TRBJ2-1; 9 positions agree with TRBD2. This CDR3 is 15 amino acids long. The V gene's germline CDR1 is SGHTA and CDR2 FQGTGA. V was clipped by 8 bases and J by 5 bases; unmatched bases: 10. The CDR3 spells CASGSGGPGNNEQFF. CDR3 bases: TGTGCCAGCGGGAGCGGGGGGCCCGGGAACAATGAGCAGTTCTTC.